These 26 T cell receptor beta chains were sequenced from one sample in a study of CD8 T cells in ankylosing spondylitis. A single record per CDR3 protein comes from TCRdb applying MiXCR to the 5' RACE reads. The data contain approximately 350,000 distinct CDR3 sequences, roughly 20% of them seen just once; the ten biggest clones take up roughly 13%. Sequenced input: blood, either unsorted or a sorted T cell fraction (not recorded which). Receptors originate from a male donor with ankylosing spondylitis or in good health (not recorded which).

This clonotype was counted a few times. The gene calls are TRBV28 and TRBJ2-5; 12 bases line up with TRBD2. Germline assignment: CDR1 MDHEN and CDR2 SYDVKM. Trimming cost V 5 bases and J 2 bases; bases outside gene matches: 3. The CDR3 has 15 amino acids. The CDR3 protein is CASSPGLAGQETQYF. CDR3 nucleotide sequence: TGTGCCAGCAGTCCCGGACTAGCGGGACAAGAGACCCAGTACTTC. Supplemented by reference TRBV28 and TRBJ2-5, the full variable domain reads DVKVTQSSRYLVKRTGEKVFLECVQDMDHENMFWYRQDPGLGLRLIYFSYDVKMKEKGDIPEGYSVSREKKERFSLILESASTNQTSMYLCASSPGLAGQETQYFGPGTRLLVL.

The gene calls are TRBV29-1 and TRBJ2-3, with 8 bases that match TRBD1. The CDR3 is 16 amino acids. Unmatched junction bases numbered 10, after V lost 1 base and J lost 4 bases. Germline CDR1 SQVTM, CDR2 ANQGSEA. The CDR3 sequence: CSVEVTDRGSADTQYF. CDR3 DNA: TGCAGCGTTGAAGTTACCGACAGGGGTAGTGCAGATACGCAGTATTTT.

The chain joins TRBV7-6 to TRBJ2-7; D might be TRBD1 (6 bases). V was clipped by 8 bases and J by 4 bases, with 18 bases between them. The CDR3 loop spans 14 amino acids. The V gene's germline CDR1 is SGHVS and CDR2 FNYEAQ. In DNA form, the CDR3 reads TGTGCCAGCGCCGGAGGACAGCCACCTTACGAGCAGTACTTC. This gives the protein CASAGGQPPYEQYF.

The V gene is TRBV5-1, the J gene TRBJ2-3; D ambiguous. The V gene lost 7 bases and the J gene lost 3 bases, with 12 bases spanning the gap. This CDR3 is 13 amino acids long. Germline V lookup: CDR1 SGHRS, CDR2 YFSETQ. CDR3 amino acids: CASCVTTTDTQYF. The DNA of the CDR3 is TGCGCCAGCTGCGTAACCACAACAGATACGCAGTATTTT.

The chain employs TRBV3-1 and TRBJ1-4; D ambiguous. This CDR3 contains 14 residues. Trimming removed 3 bases at V and 7 bases at J, with 12 bases between. Germline V lookup: CDR1 LGHDT, CDR2 YNNKEL (reference sequence). CDR3 in DNA: TGTGCCAGCAGCCAGAGCGGCTGGGGTGAAAAACTGTTTTTT. Its protein product is CASSQSGWGEKLFF.

Turning to this clonotype: Relative to the germline gene, one junction end is altered; a read error may explain this. This chain uses TRBV29-1 with TRBJ2-5; possible D gene TRBD2, 5 bases. This CDR3 comprises 14 residues. Germline CDR1 is SQVTM and CDR2 is ANQGSEA. The CDR3 nucleotides are TGCAGCGTTGAATTGGACCCAGACGGGGAGAACCAGTACTTC. Translating it yields CSVELDPDGENQYF.

This clonotype occurred a few times. The chain links TRBV9 to TRBJ2-4; 7 positions agree with TRBD1. V lost 3 bases to trimming and J lost 3 bases; unmatched junction nucleotides: 3. Per the germline V gene, CDR1 is SGDLS and CDR2 is YYNGEE. The CDR3 runs 14 residues. For the CDR3, the DNA is TGTGCCAGCAGCGGTGGGACAGACAAAAACATTCAGTACTTC. Protein product: CASSGGTDKNIQYF.

This clonotype was found a few times. V gene TRBV12-3 or TRBV12-4 combines with J gene TRBJ2-2, with unresolved D. The ends were cut back, 3 bases at V and 6 bases at J, with 11 bases in the middle. This CDR3 has 14 residues. The CDR3 sequence is CASSFPYGSGELFF. CDR3 in DNA: TGTGCCAGCAGTTTTCCGTACGGTTCCGGGGAGCTGTTTTTT.

This clonotype occurred a few times. The V and J genes are TRBV18 and TRBJ2-3, with 9 bases matching TRBD1. V lost 3 bases and J lost 0; bases outside the gene matches: 4. CDR3 size: 16 residues. Germline V CDR1 and CDR2: KGHSH, LQKENI. CDR3 DNA sequence: TGTGCCAGCTCACCCTTGGGACAGGGCAGCACAGATACGCAGTATTTT. Amino acid sequence: CASSPLGQGSTDTQYF. Together with reference TRBV18 and TRBJ2-3, the CDR3 gives the full variable domain: NAGVMQNPRHLVRRRGQEARLRCSPMKGHSHVYWYRQLPEEGLKFMVYLQKENIIDESGMPKERFSAEFPKEGPSILRIQQVVRGDSAAYFCASSPLGQGSTDTQYFGPGTRLTVL.

In this sample, this clonotype turned up a few times. V usage is TRBV20-1 and J usage is TRBJ2-1; maybe TRBD2 (5 bases). Germline V lookup: CDR1 DFQATT, CDR2 SNEGSKA (reference sequence). The CDR3 has 13 residues. The CDR3, as DNA: TGCAGCCGGACTCCGAGCTCCTACAATGAGCAGTTCTTC. Encoded protein: CSRTPSSYNEQFF.

This chain uses TRBV6-2 or TRBV6-3 with TRBJ2-1, with 9 bases lining up with TRBD2. CDR3 length: 21 residues. Germline-derived CDR1 and CDR2 are MNHEY and SVGEGT. With 7 bases clipped from V and 0 bases from J, the junction kept 22 bases outside the gene matches. This chain's CDR3 is CASKPPAIVAGEPSSYNEQFF. The CDR3 DNA reads TGTGCCAGCAAACCTCCCGCAATCGTAGCGGGGGAACCGAGCTCCTACAATGAGCAGTTCTTC.

This clonotype was counted ten times or more. The chain links TRBV4-1 to TRBJ2-7; D possibly uses TRBD1 or TRBD2 (5 bases each). There are 14 residues in the CDR3. Trimming stripped 3 bases from V and 0 bases from J, with 9 bases between. Germline V gives CDR1 MGHRA, CDR2 YSYEKL. CDR3 protein: CASSQGDYSYEQYF. The CDR3, as DNA: TGCGCCAGCAGCCAGGGGGATTACTCCTACGAGCAGTACTTC.

The rearrangement links TRBV21-1 to TRBJ1-5; the table calls TRBD1, which could not be checked here. TRBV21-1 is a recognized pseudogene. This CDR3 region has 16 residues. The CDR3 here is CASSKSPGQYNQPQHF. The CDR3 DNA follows: TGTGCCAGCAGCAAGTCCCCGGGACAGTACAATCAGCCCCAGCATTTT.

In its sample, this clonotype was seen a few times. V is TRBV7-9 and J is TRBJ2-1; 10 bases are a match to TRBD2. The CDR3 has 15 residues. Per the germline V gene, CDR1 is SEHNR and CDR2 is FQNEAQ (reference sequence). The trim removed 3 bases at V and 9 bases at J, leaving 8 bases unmatched. CDR3 bases: TGTGCCAGCAGCTTTGGGACTAGCGACGGGAGTGAGCAGTTCTTC. As protein: CASSFGTSDGSEQFF.

The chain links TRBV12-3 or TRBV12-4 to TRBJ2-5; D gene ambiguous. The germline V and J ends were trimmed by 3 bases and 5 bases, with 13 bases remaining between them. This CDR3 has 14 amino acids. As DNA, the CDR3 is TGTGCCAGCAGTTTCTTGGGTCCCATGGAGACCCAGTACTTC. Its protein product is CASSFLGPMETQYF.

This clonotype appeared many times. This rearrangement joins TRBV5-1 to TRBJ2-2; D is perhaps TRBD1 (6 bases). The V end lost 0 bases, the J end lost 4 bases, and 7 bases lay between the germline ends. There are 14 residues in the CDR3. CDR1 is SGHRS, CDR2 YFSETQ, per germline. DNA of the CDR3: TGCGCCAGCAGCTTGGAAGGGGGCACCGGGGAGCTGTTTTTT. This sequence encodes CASSLEGGTGELFF.

This clonotype was detected only a few times. V gene TRBV7-9 combines with J gene TRBJ2-3; D is perhaps TRBD2 (5 bases). The ends were cut back, 5 bases at V and 4 bases at J, with 13 bases in the middle. The CDR3 totals 14 residues. Germline V gives CDR1 SEHNR, CDR2 FQNEAQ (reference sequence). In nucleotides, the CDR3 is TGTGCCAGCAGCCAACCCCCTAGCCCAGATACGCAGTATTTT. Translating gives CASSQPPSPDTQYF.

CDR3 DNA sequence: TGTGCCTGGAGTGGAGGGAGCGCAGATACGCAGTATTTT. Amino acids: CAWSGGSADTQYF. This sequence joins TRBV30 and TRBJ2-3, with D perhaps TRBD2 (5 bases). The germline CDR1 and CDR2 sequences are GTSNPN and SVGIG (reference sequence). This CDR3 has 13 residues. V shed 1 base and J shed 4 bases, with 9 bases lying between them.

This clonotype has just a few counts. This chain connects TRBV29-1 to TRBJ1-2; D is ambiguous. With 6 bases removed from V and 1 base from J, the gap between germline ends came to 6 bases. Germline V lookup: CDR1 SQVTM, CDR2 ANQGSEA. The CDR3 sequence is 11 residues long. CDR3 coding DNA: TGCAGCGTACCGCTTAACTATGGCTACACCTTC. This sequence encodes CSVPLNYGYTF.

This clonotype was seen a few times. The gene calls are TRBV6-5 and TRBJ2-1; D may be TRBD1 or TRBD2 (6 bases each). Per germline, CDR1 MNHEY and CDR2 SVGAGI. The V end lost 2 bases, the J end lost 5 bases, and 10 bases lay between the germline ends. The CDR3 covers 14 residues. As DNA, the CDR3 is TGTGCCAGCAGTTACCTGGGGGGCCACAATGAGCAGTTCTTC. Its translation is CASSYLGGHNEQFF.

This clonotype showed up just a few times. J is TRBJ2-3 and V is TRBV10-2; 12 bases line up with TRBD2. This CDR3 is 16 amino acids long. Germline CDR1 is WSHSY and CDR2 is SAAADI. V shed 2 bases, J shed 2 bases, and the junction held 2 bases outside the gene matches. The CDR3, as DNA: TGCGCCAGCAGTGAGGGACTAGCGGGGACCACAGATACGCAGTATTTT. Protein product: CASSEGLAGTTDTQYF.

This clonotype was picked up a small number of times. The V and J genes are TRBV29-1 and TRBJ2-1; D possibly corresponds to TRBD2 (5 bases). The CDR3 extends over 14 amino acids. The ends were cut back, 7 bases at V and 3 bases at J, with 16 bases in the middle. Germline assignment: CDR1 SQVTM and CDR2 ANQGSEA. The CDR3 protein is CSAFPGIHYNEQFF. In DNA form, the CDR3 reads TGCAGCGCATTTCCGGGAATTCACTACAATGAGCAGTTCTTC.

This clonotype turned up a few times. CDR3 loop: CASSDRDFAYNEQFF. CDR3 DNA sequence: TGTGCCAGCAGTGATCGGGACTTCGCCTACAATGAGCAGTTCTTC. The chain couples TRBV7-9 to TRBJ2-1, with D perhaps TRBD2 (6 bases). This CDR3 is built from 15 residues. The germline V gene has CDR1 SEHNR and CDR2 FQNEAQ (reference sequence). The V and J ends lost 6 bases and 2 bases respectively, with 14 bases between them.

This clonotype appeared once. The rearrangement uses TRBV7-3 and TRBJ2-3, with D possibly TRBD2 on 6 matching bases. Germline CDR1 is SGHTA and CDR2 is FQGTGA. The CDR3 loop spans 17 amino acids. Between the trimmed V and J ends, which lost 6 bases and 3 bases, there was a span of 22 bases. In DNA, the CDR3 is TGTGCCAGCAGTCTGAACGCCGGGACTGCAGGGACAGATACGCAGTATTTT. This gives the protein CASSLNAGTAGTDTQYF.

This clonotype was picked up many times. This chain joins TRBV12-3 or TRBV12-4 and TRBJ2-1; D may match TRBD1 or TRBD2 (6 bases each). The CDR3 is 14 amino acids. Trimming removed 3 bases at V and 7 bases at J, with 13 bases between. The CDR3 nucleotides are TGTGCCAGCAGTTTCGGGGGCGATGGGAATGAGCAGTTCTTC. Protein product: CASSFGGDGNEQFF.

This chain joins TRBV7-9 and TRBJ2-2, with 9 bases lining up with TRBD1. V lost 7 bases to trimming and J lost 5 bases; unmatched junction nucleotides: 8. Germline V lookup: CDR1 SEHNR, CDR2 FQNEAQ (reference sequence). The length of the CDR3 is 15 residues. CDR3 region: CASTPLGQGTGELFF. The CDR3 bases are TGTGCCAGCACGCCCCTCGGACAGGGGACCGGGGAGCTGTTTTTT.